Presented here are 17 T cell receptor beta chains from one specimen sequenced in a study of CXCR3-negative and CXCR3-positive naive CD8 T cells. Their antigens are not known. Whole-study results and caveats: When CXCR3-positive naive cells were set against CXCR3-negative naive cells, the former had more hydrophobic TRB CDR3s.

The TRB libraries of cDNA were built by UMI-labeled 5' RACE. TCRdb re-called the 5' RACE reads; one entry per CDR3 protein, DNA not given. The sample has approximately 100,000 distinct CDR3 sequences, and its top ten clones hold over 0.35%. Sequenced material: naive CXCR3+ CD8+ T cells from blood. Regarding subset: CD45RO-CCR7+CD27+CD95- naive CD8+ T cells expressing CXCR3 (TNR3+). The receptors were gathered from a human donor in good health. Some clones in this sample may be carry-over from other donors' samples.

The chain recombines TRBV7-8 with TRBJ2-7; TCRdb names TRBD1, which stays unverified in the absence of DNA. The CDR3 sequence is 14 residues long. The V gene's germline CDR1 is SGHVS and CDR2 FQNEAQ. CDR3 amino acids: CASSLGQGMGEQYF.

The genes are TRBV5-5 and TRBJ2-1; TCRdb proposes TRBD2, but this gene call is untestable without DNA. There are 13 residues in the CDR3. From germline, CDR1 is SGHKS and CDR2 YYEKEE (reference sequence). The CDR3 sequence: CASSLTSGREQFF. Combining the CDR3 with reference TRBV5-5 and TRBJ2-1 gives the whole variable domain DAGVTQSPTHLIKTRGQQVTLRCSPISGHKSVSWYQQVLGQGPQFIFQYYEKEERGRGNFPDRFSARQFPNYSSELNVNALLLGDSALYLCASSLTSGREQFFGPGTRLTVL.

The V call is TRBV29-1, the J call TRBJ2-7; lacking DNA, the TRBD2 call made by TCRdb goes unchecked. The germline CDR1 and CDR2 sequences are SQVTM and ANQGSEA. This CDR3 has 15 amino acids. The CDR3 protein is CSVERSGRESYEQYF.

The CDR3 region is CASSILAGGNNEQFF. The chain has TRBV6-5 and TRBJ2-1; as DNA is missing, the TRBD2 call by TCRdb cannot be tested. CDR3 length: 15 amino acids. Germline CDR1 reads MNHEY; CDR2 reads SVGAGI.

V and J are TRBV5-1 and TRBJ2-7; the D gene TCRdb calls, TRBD1, cannot be checked with no DNA. The germline V gene encodes CDR1 SGHRS and CDR2 YFSETQ. CDR3 length: 15 residues. The CDR3 protein is CASSFGQISSYEQYF.

This chain links TRBV6-2 or TRBV6-3 with TRBJ1-5; without DNA, the TCRdb call of TRBD1 cannot be checked. The CDR3 has 14 residues. Germline V gene data show CDR1 as MNHEY and CDR2 as SVGEGT. CDR3: CASTQGVEGQPQHF.

This chain uses TRBV24-1 with TRBJ2-2; lacking DNA, the TRBD1 call made by TCRdb goes unchecked. CDR1 is KGHDR, CDR2 SFDVKD, per germline. This CDR3 comprises 13 residues. This CDR3 is CATGQGNTGELFF.

The chain combines TRBV11-2 with TRBJ1-5; the TCRdb D gene call, TRBD1, has no DNA to confirm it. Germline V gives CDR1 SGHAT, CDR2 FQNNGV. There are 16 residues in the CDR3. The CDR3 sequence is CASSHPGTGGNQPQHF.

This chain uses TRBV5-1 with TRBJ2-3; the D call from TCRdb, TRBD2, cannot be confirmed without DNA. The CDR3 has 15 residues. The germline gives CDR1 SGHRS, CDR2 YFSETQ. CDR3 region: CASSFQRESPDTQYF.

This rearrangement joins TRBV20-1 to TRBJ2-5. The CDR3 has 12 residues. In germline, CDR1 is DFQATT, CDR2 SNEGSKA (reference sequence). CDR3 region: CSANALEETQYF.

This chain joins TRBV5-1 and TRBJ1-2. Germline lookup yields CDR1 SGHRS and CDR2 YFSETQ. The length of the CDR3 is 13 residues. The CDR3 is CASSLMPSDGYTF.

This chain connects TRBV28 to TRBJ2-5; as DNA is missing, the TRBD2 call by TCRdb cannot be tested. The CDR3 sequence is 14 residues long. CDR1 and CDR2 (germline): MDHEN, SYDVKM. The CDR3 reads CASSTPTGRGTQYF.

The V and J genes are TRBV14 and TRBJ2-1. CDR3 length equals 14 residues. Germline V gene data show CDR1 as SGHDN and CDR2 as FVKESK. This chain's CDR3 is CASSQVIGPNEQFF.

The V and J genes are TRBV2 and TRBJ2-5. Germline V gives CDR1 SNHLY, CDR2 FYNNEI. The CDR3 length is 11 residues. CDR3 residues: CASKGQETQYF.

The chain recombines TRBV29-1 with TRBJ2-5. The CDR3 totals 13 residues. Looked up from germline, CDR1 is SQVTM and CDR2 is ANQGSEA. The CDR3 sequence is CSAKPFLGETQYF. The full variable domain, rest sourced from reference TRBV29-1 and TRBJ2-5, is SAVISQKPSRDICQRGTSLTIQCQVDSQVTMMFWYRQQPGQSLTLIATANQGSEATYESGFVIDKFPISRPNLTFSTLTVSNMSPEDSSIYLCSAKPFLGETQYFGPGTRLLVL.

The chain recombines TRBV4-1 with TRBJ2-1. The CDR3 totals 16 residues. CDR1 is MGHRA and CDR2 is YSYEKL in the germline V gene. The CDR3 loop reads CASSQDLGLPYNEQFF.

V and J are TRBV15 and TRBJ2-3; no DNA is available, so the TRBD2 call from TCRdb remains unchecked. The CDR3 loop spans 18 amino acids. Germline loops: CDR1 LNHNV, CDR2 YYDKDF (reference sequence). CDR3: CATSRERTSEWSTDTQYF.